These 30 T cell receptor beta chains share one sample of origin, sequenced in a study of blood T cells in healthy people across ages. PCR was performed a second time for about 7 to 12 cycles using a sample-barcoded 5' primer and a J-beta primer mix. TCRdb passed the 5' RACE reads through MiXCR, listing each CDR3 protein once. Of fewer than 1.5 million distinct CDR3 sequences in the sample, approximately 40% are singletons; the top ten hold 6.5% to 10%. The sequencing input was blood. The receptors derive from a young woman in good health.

The CDR3 nucleotides read TGCAGTGCCCAAGGAGGCGTAAAGGATGAGCAGTTCTTC. Amino acid sequence: CSAQGGVKDEQFF. The chain carries TRBV20-1 and TRBJ2-1, with D tentatively TRBD2 (5 bases). The germline CDR1 and CDR2 sequences are DFQATT and SNEGSKA (reference sequence). Trimming removed 6 bases from V and 8 bases from J, with 17 bases in between. This CDR3 has 13 residues.

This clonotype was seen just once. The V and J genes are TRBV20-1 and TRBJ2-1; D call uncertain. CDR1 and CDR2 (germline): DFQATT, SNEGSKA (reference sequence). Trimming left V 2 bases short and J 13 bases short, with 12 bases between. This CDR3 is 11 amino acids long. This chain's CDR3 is CSARTVETQFF. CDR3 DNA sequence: TGCAGTGCTAGAACGGTCGAGACCCAGTTCTTC.

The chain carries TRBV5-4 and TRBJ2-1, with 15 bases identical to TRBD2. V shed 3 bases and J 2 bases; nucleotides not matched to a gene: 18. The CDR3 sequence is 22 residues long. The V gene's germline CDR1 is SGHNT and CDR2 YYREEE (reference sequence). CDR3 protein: CASSSQTLRGLAGGGPYNEQFF. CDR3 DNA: TGTGCCAGCAGCTCCCAGACATTACGGGGACTAGCGGGAGGAGGCCCCTACAATGAGCAGTTCTTC.

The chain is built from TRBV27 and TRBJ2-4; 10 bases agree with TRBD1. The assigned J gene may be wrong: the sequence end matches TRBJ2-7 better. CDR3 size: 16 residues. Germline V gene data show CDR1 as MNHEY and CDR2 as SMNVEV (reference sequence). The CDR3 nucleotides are TGTGCCAGCAGTTTAGGGACCGGGACAGGGGTTTACGAGCAGTACTTC. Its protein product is CASSLGTGTGVYEQYF.

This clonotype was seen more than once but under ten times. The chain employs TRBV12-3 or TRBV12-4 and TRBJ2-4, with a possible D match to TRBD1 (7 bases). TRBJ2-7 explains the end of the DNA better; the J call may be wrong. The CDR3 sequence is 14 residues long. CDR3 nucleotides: TGTGCCAGCACCCTCTCACAGGGGAGGTACGAGCAGTACTTC. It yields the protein CASTLSQGRYEQYF.

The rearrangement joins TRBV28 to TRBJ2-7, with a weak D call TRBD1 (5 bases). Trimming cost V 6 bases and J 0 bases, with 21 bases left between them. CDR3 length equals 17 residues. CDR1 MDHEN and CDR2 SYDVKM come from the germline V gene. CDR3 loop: CASRDGPGRTSSYEQYF. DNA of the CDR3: TGTGCCAGCAGGGACGGTCCAGGAAGGACAAGCTCCTACGAGCAGTACTTC. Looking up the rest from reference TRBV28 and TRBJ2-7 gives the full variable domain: DVKVTQSSRYLVKRTGEKVFLECVQDMDHENMFWYRQDPGLGLRLIYFSYDVKMKEKGDIPEGYSVSREKKERFSLILESASTNQTSMYLCASRDGPGRTSSYEQYFGPGTRLTVT.

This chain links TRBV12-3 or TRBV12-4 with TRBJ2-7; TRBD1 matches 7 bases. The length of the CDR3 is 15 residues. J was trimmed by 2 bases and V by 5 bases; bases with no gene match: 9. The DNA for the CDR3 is TGTGCCAGCAGTCCGAGACAGGGTTTAACCTACGAGCAGTACTTC. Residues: CASSPRQGLTYEQYF.

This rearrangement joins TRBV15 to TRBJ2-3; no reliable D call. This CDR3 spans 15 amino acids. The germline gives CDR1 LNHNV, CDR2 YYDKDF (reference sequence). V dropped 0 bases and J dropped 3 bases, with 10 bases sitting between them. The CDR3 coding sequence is TGTGCCACCAGCAGAGATCTTTCGGGTACAGATACGCAGTATTTT. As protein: CATSRDLSGTDTQYF.

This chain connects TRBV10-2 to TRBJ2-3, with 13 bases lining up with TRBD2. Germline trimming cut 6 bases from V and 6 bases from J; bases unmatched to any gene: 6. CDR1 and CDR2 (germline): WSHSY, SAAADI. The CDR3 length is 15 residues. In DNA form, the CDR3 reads TGCGCCAGCAGGGCAACTAGCGGGAGGGACGATACGCAGTATTTT. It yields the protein CASRATSGRDDTQYF.

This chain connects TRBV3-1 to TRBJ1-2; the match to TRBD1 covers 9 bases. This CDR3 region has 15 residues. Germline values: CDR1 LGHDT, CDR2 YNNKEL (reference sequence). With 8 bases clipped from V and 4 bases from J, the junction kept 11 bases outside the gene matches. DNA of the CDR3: TGTGCCAGCGGGTTTCATGGGACAGGGAGCTATGGCTACACCTTC. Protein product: CASGFHGTGSYGYTF.

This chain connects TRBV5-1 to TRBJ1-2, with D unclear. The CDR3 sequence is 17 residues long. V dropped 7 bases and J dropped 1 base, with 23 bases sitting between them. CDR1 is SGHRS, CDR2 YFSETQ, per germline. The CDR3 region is CASGLDVDAAYNYGYTF. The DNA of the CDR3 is TGCGCCAGCGGGTTGGACGTGGACGCGGCCTATAACTATGGCTACACCTTC. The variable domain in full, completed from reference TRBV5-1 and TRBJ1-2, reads KAGVTQTPRYLIKTRGQQVTLSCSPISGHRSVSWYQQTPGQGLQFLFEYFSETQRNKGNFPGRFSGRQFSNSRSEMNVSTLELGDSALYLCASGLDVDAAYNYGYTFGSGTRLTVV.

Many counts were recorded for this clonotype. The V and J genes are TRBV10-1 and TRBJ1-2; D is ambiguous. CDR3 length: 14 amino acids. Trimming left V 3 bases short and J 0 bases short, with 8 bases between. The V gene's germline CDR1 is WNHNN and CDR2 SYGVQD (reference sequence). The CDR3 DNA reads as TGCGCCAGCAGTGAAGCCGGGTCTAACTATGGCTACACCTTC. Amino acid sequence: CASSEAGSNYGYTF.

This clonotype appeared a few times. The CDR3 here is CSARVLGGSSYNEQFF. The DNA of the CDR3 is TGCAGTGCTAGAGTTTTAGGAGGGAGCTCCTACAATGAGCAGTTCTTC. V and J are TRBV20-1 and TRBJ2-1; TRBD2 might be the D (6 bases). This CDR3 comprises 16 residues. Per germline, CDR1 DFQATT and CDR2 SNEGSKA (reference sequence). V shed 1 base and J shed 0 bases, with 13 bases lying between them.

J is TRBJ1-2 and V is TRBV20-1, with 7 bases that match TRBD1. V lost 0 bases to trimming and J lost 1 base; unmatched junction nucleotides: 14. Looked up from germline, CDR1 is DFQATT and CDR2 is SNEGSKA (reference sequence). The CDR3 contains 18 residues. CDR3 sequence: CSAREGAETGYFNYGYTF. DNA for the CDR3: TGCAGTGCTAGAGAGGGGGCTGAGACAGGGTACTTTAACTATGGCTACACCTTC.

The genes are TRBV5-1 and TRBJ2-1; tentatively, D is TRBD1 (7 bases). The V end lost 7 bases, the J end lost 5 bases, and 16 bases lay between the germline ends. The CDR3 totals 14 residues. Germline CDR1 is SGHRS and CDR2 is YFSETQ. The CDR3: CASVGGGSNNEQFF. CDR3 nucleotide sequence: TGCGCCAGCGTTGGAGGGGGCAGCAACAATGAGCAGTTCTTC.

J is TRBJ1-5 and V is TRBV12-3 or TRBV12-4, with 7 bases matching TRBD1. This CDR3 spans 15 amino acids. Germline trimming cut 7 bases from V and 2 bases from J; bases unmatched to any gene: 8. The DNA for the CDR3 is TGTGCCAGCACTAGTCCAGGGGGAGGCAATCAGCCCCAGCATTTT. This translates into CASTSPGGGNQPQHF.

In DNA, the CDR3 is TGCAGCGTTGTAGCGCCGGGACAGGGGTCGCAATATAAAGCTTTCTTT. Protein product: CSVVAPGQGSQYKAFF. The chain joins TRBV29-1 to TRBJ1-1, with 10 bases identical to TRBD1. J gave up 9 bases and V 4 bases, and 17 bases lay outside the gene matches. CDR3 length equals 16 residues. Germline values: CDR1 SQVTM, CDR2 ANQGSEA.

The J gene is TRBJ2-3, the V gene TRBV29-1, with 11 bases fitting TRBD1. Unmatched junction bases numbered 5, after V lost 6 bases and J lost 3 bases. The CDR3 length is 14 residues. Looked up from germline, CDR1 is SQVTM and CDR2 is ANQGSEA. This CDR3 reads CSVKGTGGTDTQYF. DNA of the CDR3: TGCAGCGTGAAGGGGACAGGGGGGACAGATACGCAGTATTTT.

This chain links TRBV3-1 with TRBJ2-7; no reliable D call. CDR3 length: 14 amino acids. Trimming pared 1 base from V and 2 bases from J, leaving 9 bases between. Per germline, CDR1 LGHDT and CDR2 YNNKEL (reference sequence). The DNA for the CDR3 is TGTGCCAGCAGCCAAGCCTTTCAAGCCTACGAGCAGTACTTC. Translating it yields CASSQAFQAYEQYF.

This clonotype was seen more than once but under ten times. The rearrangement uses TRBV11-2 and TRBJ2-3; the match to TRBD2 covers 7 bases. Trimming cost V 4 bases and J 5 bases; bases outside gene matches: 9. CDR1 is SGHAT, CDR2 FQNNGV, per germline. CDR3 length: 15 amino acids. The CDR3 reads CASSSSRTSGDTQYF. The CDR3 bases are TGTGCCAGCAGCTCCTCCCGGACTAGTGGAGATACGCAGTATTTT.

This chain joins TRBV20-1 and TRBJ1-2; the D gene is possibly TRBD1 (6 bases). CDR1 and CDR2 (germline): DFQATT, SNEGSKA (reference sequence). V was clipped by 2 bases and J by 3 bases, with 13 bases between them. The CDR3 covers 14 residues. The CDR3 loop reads CSARHRESDYGYTF. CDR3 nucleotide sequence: TGCAGTGCTAGACACAGGGAATCAGACTATGGCTACACCTTC.

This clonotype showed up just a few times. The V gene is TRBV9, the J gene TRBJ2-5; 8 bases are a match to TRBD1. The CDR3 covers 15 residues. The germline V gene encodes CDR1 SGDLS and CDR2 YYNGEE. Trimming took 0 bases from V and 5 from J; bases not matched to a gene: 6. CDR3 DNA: TGTGCCAGCAGCGTAGGCGGACAGGGCTCGGAGACCCAGTACTTC. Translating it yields CASSVGGQGSETQYF.

DNA for the CDR3: TGTGCCAGCAGTAACAAAGTCTTCAATTATGGCTACACCTTC. It codes for CASSNKVFNYGYTF. The chain combines TRBV2 with TRBJ1-2; no firm D call. The CDR3 runs to 14 residues. Trimming shortened V by 5 bases and J by 5 bases, and 15 bases separated the two germline ends. Germline assignment: CDR1 SNHLY and CDR2 FYNNEI.

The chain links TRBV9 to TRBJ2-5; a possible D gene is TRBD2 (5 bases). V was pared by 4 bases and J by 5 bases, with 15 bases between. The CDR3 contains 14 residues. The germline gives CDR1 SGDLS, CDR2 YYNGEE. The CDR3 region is CASSNREVRETQYF. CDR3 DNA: TGTGCCAGCAGCAACCGGGAAGTGCGGGAGACCCAGTACTTC.

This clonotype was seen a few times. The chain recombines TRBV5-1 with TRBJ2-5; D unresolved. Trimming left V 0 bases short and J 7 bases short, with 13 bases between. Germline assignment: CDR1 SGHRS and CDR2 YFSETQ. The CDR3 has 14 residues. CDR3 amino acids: CASSLGPQRRTQYF. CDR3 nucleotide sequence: TGCGCCAGCAGCTTGGGCCCCCAACGGAGGACCCAGTACTTC.

This CDR3 is CASSGTSGVTLQETQYF. CDR3 in DNA: TGTGCCAGCAGTGGGACTAGCGGGGTGACTTTACAAGAGACCCAGTACTTC. The genes are TRBV2 and TRBJ2-5; TRBD2 matches at 12 bases. CDR1 SNHLY and CDR2 FYNNEI come from the germline V gene. CDR3 length: 17 amino acids. V lost 4 bases to trimming and J lost 2 bases; unmatched junction nucleotides: 8.

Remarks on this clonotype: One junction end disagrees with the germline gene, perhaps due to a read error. This CDR3 is CASSLEAGGAGGYTF. The CDR3, as DNA: TGCGCCAGCAGCTTGGAGGCAGGGGGTGCCGGTGGCTACACTTTC. J is TRBJ1-2 and V is TRBV5-1; TRBD1 aligns across 7 bases. Germline CDR1 reads SGHRS; CDR2 reads YFSETQ. The CDR3 extends over 15 amino acids. The whole variable domain, remainder taken from reference TRBV5-1 and TRBJ1-2, is KAGVTQTPRYLIKTRGQQVTLSCSPISGHRSVSWYQQTPGQGLQFLFEYFSETQRNKGNFPGRFSGRQFSNSRSEMNVSTLELGDSALYLCASSLEAGGAGGYTFGSGTRLTVV.

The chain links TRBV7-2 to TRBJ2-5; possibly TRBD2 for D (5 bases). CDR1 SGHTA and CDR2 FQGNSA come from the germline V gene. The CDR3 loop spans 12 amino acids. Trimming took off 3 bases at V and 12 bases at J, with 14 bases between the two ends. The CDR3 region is CASSLGSGIEYF. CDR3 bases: TGTGCCAGCAGCTTGGGGTCGGGGATAGAGTACTTC.

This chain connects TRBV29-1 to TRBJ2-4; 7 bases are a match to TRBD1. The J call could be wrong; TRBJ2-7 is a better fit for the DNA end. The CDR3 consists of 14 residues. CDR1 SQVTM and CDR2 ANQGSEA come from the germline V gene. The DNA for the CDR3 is TGCAGCGTCTCGTTGGGACAGTTACACTACGAGCAGTACTTC. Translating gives CSVSLGQLHYEQYF.

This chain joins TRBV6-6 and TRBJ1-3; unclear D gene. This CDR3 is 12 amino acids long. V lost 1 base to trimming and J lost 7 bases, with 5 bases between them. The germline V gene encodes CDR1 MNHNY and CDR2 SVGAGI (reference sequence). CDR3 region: CASSYLQNTIYF. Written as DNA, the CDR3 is TGTGCCAGCAGTTACTTACAGAACACCATATATTTT.